These 25 T cell receptor beta chains were sequenced from one sample in a study of blood T cell repertoires in COVID-19. The protocol was immunoSEQ multiplex PCR, while the TCRdb copy is restricted to in-frame clones and leaves out a portion. The sample shows about 90,000 clones, approximately 90% of them seen only once. The specimen sequenced was peripheral blood. Every receptor here comes from a human donor with active COVID-19. The donor label of this sample is uncertain.

The CDR3 region is CASRSGDSYSPLHF. The CDR3, as DNA: TGTGCCAGCAGATCAGGTGACAGCTATTCACCCCTCCACTTT. The chain has TRBV9 and TRBJ1-6; D might be TRBD1 (5 bases). Trimming took 5 bases from V and 8 from J, leaving 14 bases between them. The CDR3 spans 14 residues. Germline V lookup: CDR1 SGDLS, CDR2 YYNGEE.

This chain links TRBV6-5 with TRBJ1-2; 9 positions match TRBD1. This CDR3 comprises 14 residues. V lost 6 bases and J lost 0; bases outside the gene matches: 2. Germline V gene sequence: CDR1 MNHEY, CDR2 SVGAGI. DNA of the CDR3: TGTGCCAGCAGGGACAGGGGTCCTAACTATGGCTACACCTTC. As protein: CASRDRGPNYGYTF.

CDR3 coding DNA: TGTGCCAGCAGTGACCCCCCAGGGGCTAACTACGAGCAGTACTTC. This translates into CASSDPPGANYEQYF. This chain links TRBV5-6 with TRBJ2-7; perhaps TRBD1 as D (6 bases). Trimming removed 5 bases at V and 3 bases at J, with 18 bases between. Germline values: CDR1 SGHDT, CDR2 YYEEEE. The CDR3 covers 15 residues.

The chain carries TRBV5-5 and TRBJ2-2; D not certain. In germline, CDR1 is SGHKS, CDR2 YYEKEE (reference sequence). This CDR3 contains 13 residues. Trimming removed 3 bases from V and 6 bases from J, with 9 bases in between. For the CDR3, the DNA is TGTGCCAGCAGCTCTAGTTCGGCCGGGGAGCTGTTTTTT. Translated, it gives CASSSSSAGELFF.

The genes are TRBV9 and TRBJ1-1; TRBD1 matches 7 bases. Germline V gene lookup returns CDR1 SGDLS and CDR2 YYNGEE. The V gene end was trimmed by 0 bases and the J gene end by 7 bases; junction bases not matched to a gene: 6. This CDR3 comprises 14 residues. CDR3 residues: CASSVGKGAIEAFF. DNA of the CDR3: TGTGCCAGCAGCGTAGGAAAGGGGGCAATTGAAGCTTTCTTT.

The rearrangement uses TRBV2 and TRBJ1-5, with D possibly TRBD1 on 6 matching bases. Germline CDR1 and CDR2: SNHLY and FYNNEI. Trimming cost V 7 bases and J 2 bases, with 12 bases left between them. The CDR3 has 14 residues. The CDR3 protein is CASKNRVGNQPQHF. In DNA form, the CDR3 reads TGTGCCAGCAAGAACAGGGTAGGCAATCAGCCCCAGCATTTT. Variable domain in full (rest from reference TRBV2 and TRBJ1-5): EPEVTQTPSHQVTQMGQEVILRCVPISNHLYFYWYRQILGQKVEFLVSFYNNEISEKSEIFDDQFSVERPDGSNFTLKIRSTKLEDSAMYFCASKNRVGNQPQHFGDGTRLSIL.

The genes are TRBV4-2 and TRBJ2-2; TRBD1 matches 11 bases. The trim removed 1 base at V and 6 bases at J, leaving 1 base unmatched. The V gene's germline CDR1 is LGHNA and CDR2 YNFKEQ. This CDR3 spans 15 amino acids. The CDR3 sequence: CASSQVDRGPGELFF. DNA of the CDR3: TGTGCCAGCAGCCAAGTGGACAGGGGGCCCGGGGAGCTGTTTTTT.

V is TRBV5-4 and J is TRBJ2-5, with 8 bases lining up with TRBD2. Germline V gene data show CDR1 as SGHNT and CDR2 as YYREEE (reference sequence). This CDR3 spans 15 amino acids. Trimming cost V 4 bases and J 5 bases; bases outside gene matches: 10. CDR3 sequence: CASSQGLAGRETQYF. The CDR3 DNA sequence: TGTGCCAGCAGCCAAGGACTAGCCGGGAGGGAGACCCAGTACTTC.

This rearrangement joins TRBV5-5 to TRBJ2-2; perhaps TRBD1 as D (5 bases). Trimming removed 0 bases from V and 4 bases from J, with 19 bases in between. CDR1 is SGHKS and CDR2 is YYEKEE in the germline V gene (reference sequence). There are 18 residues in the CDR3. CDR3 sequence (DNA): TGTGCCAGCAGCTTGGTCCTTTCTGGCAGGGCGTCCACCGGGGAGCTGTTTTTT. Its translation is CASSLVLSGRASTGELFF.

V gene TRBV18 combines with J gene TRBJ1-1, with 8 bases matching TRBD1. V shed 3 bases and J 6 bases; nucleotides not matched to a gene: 9. CDR3 length: 15 residues. The V gene's germline CDR1 is KGHSH and CDR2 LQKENI. CDR3 protein: CASSPGGQGGAEAFF. The CDR3, as DNA: TGTGCCAGCTCACCTGGCGGACAGGGAGGGGCTGAAGCTTTCTTT.

This clone was seen a single time. V is TRBV4-3 and J is TRBJ2-7; 7 bases agree with TRBD1. CDR1 is LGHNA and CDR2 is YSLEER in the germline V gene. The CDR3 is 16 residues long. V shed 0 bases and J 3 bases; nucleotides not matched to a gene: 8. The chain's CDR3 is CASSQDERGTDYEQYF. CDR3 nucleotide sequence: TGCGCCAGCAGCCAAGACGAGAGGGGGACAGACTACGAGCAGTACTTC.

This sequence joins TRBV7-9 and TRBJ1-2; 7 bases align to TRBD1. Germline V lookup: CDR1 SEHNR, CDR2 FQNEAQ (reference sequence). This CDR3 is 17 amino acids long. V shed 2 bases and J 5 bases; nucleotides not matched to a gene: 14. CDR3 DNA sequence: TGTGCCAGCAGCTTAAACCAACCTTCCGGGACAGTTTATGGCTACACCTTC. It yields the protein CASSLNQPSGTVYGYTF.

The rearrangement joins TRBV28 to TRBJ2-7, with 9 bases that match TRBD1. The germline gives CDR1 MDHEN, CDR2 SYDVKM. This CDR3 is 18 amino acids long. J lost 2 bases, V lost 6 bases, and 17 bases had no gene match. The CDR3 protein is CASRRTGTGNFKAYEQYF. CDR3 in DNA: TGTGCCAGCAGACGTACCGGGACAGGGAACTTTAAGGCCTACGAGCAGTACTTC.

This chain connects TRBV5-1 to TRBJ2-3; D possibly corresponds to TRBD1 (5 bases). V lost 0 bases and J 0 bases, leaving 8 bases between the germline ends. Germline CDR1 and CDR2: SGHRS and YFSETQ. There are 15 residues in the CDR3. This CDR3 reads CASSLVGQSTDTQYF. CDR3 nucleotide sequence: TGCGCCAGCAGCTTGGTGGGGCAGAGCACAGATACGCAGTATTTT.

This chain links TRBV9 with TRBJ1-6; D unclear. V was trimmed by 0 bases and J by 8 bases, leaving 9 bases between them. CDR1 SGDLS and CDR2 YYNGEE come from the germline V gene. The CDR3 extends over 14 amino acids. The CDR3: CASSVDPEDSPLHF. In nucleotides, the CDR3 is TGTGCCAGCAGCGTAGACCCTGAGGATTCACCCCTCCACTTT.

This clone was detected once. This chain uses TRBV7-9 with TRBJ2-1; D is unclear. Trimming stripped 3 bases from V and 5 bases from J, with 14 bases between. Germline loops: CDR1 SEHNR, CDR2 FQNEAQ (reference sequence). The CDR3 sequence is 15 residues long. The CDR3 DNA sequence: TGTGCCAGCAGCTTCGCTACAGTAAGGCACAATGAGCAGTTCTTC. Translating gives CASSFATVRHNEQFF.

The chain couples TRBV7-6 to TRBJ1-5, with a weak D call TRBD1 (6 bases). V was cut by 1 base and J by 10 bases, with 17 bases left in between. This CDR3 region has 15 residues. The germline V gene encodes CDR1 SGHVS and CDR2 FNYEAQ. The CDR3 is CASSLGQAPLNPQHF. The CDR3 nucleotides are TGTGCCAGCAGCTTAGGACAGGCGCCATTGAATCCCCAGCATTTT.

The CDR3 region has the DNA TGTGCCAGCAGCTTAGAGTTCTCAGGGGGGAACTTGGATACGCAGTATTTT. This gives the protein CASSLEFSGGNLDTQYF. The genes are TRBV7-8 and TRBJ2-3; D possibly corresponds to TRBD1 (7 bases). Germline V gene lookup returns CDR1 SGHVS and CDR2 FQNEAQ. This CDR3 is 17 amino acids long. The V and J ends lost 1 base and 6 bases respectively, with 20 bases between them. The complete variable domain, with remaining parts taken from reference TRBV7-8 and TRBJ2-3, reads GAGVSQSPRYKVAKRGQDVALRCDPISGHVSLFWYQQALGQGPEFLTYFQNEAQLDKSGLPSDRFFAERPEGSVSTLKIQRTQQEDSAVYLCASSLEFSGGNLDTQYFGPGTRLTVL.

The chain couples TRBV15 to TRBJ1-2; possibly TRBD1 for D (6 bases). Per the germline V gene, CDR1 is LNHNV and CDR2 is YYDKDF (reference sequence). V was trimmed by 0 bases and J by 1 base, leaving 9 bases between them. This CDR3 is built from 15 residues. The CDR3 reads CATSREQGINYGYTF. The CDR3 DNA is TGTGCCACCAGCAGAGAACAGGGAATTAACTATGGCTACACCTTC.

This chain connects TRBV28 to TRBJ2-5; D is perhaps TRBD1 (6 bases). The CDR3 length is 14 residues. Germline V lookup: CDR1 MDHEN, CDR2 SYDVKM. V lost 3 bases and J 5 bases, leaving 13 bases between the germline ends. CDR3 sequence: CASSFSGTRETQYF. The DNA of the CDR3 is TGTGCCAGCAGTTTTTCCGGGACACGGGAGACCCAGTACTTC.

This clone was found once. The V and J genes are TRBV7-9 and TRBJ1-2; D may be TRBD1 (6 bases). The germline V gene has CDR1 SEHNR and CDR2 FQNEAQ (reference sequence). This CDR3 region has 13 residues. V lost 5 bases and J 2 bases, leaving 9 bases between the germline ends. The chain's CDR3 is CASSPGQNYGYTF. The CDR3 DNA follows: TGTGCCAGCAGCCCAGGACAGAACTATGGCTACACCTTC.

This chain links TRBV7-8 with TRBJ2-3, with 12 nucleotides matching TRBD2. The germline CDR1 and CDR2 sequences are SGHVS and FQNEAQ. The CDR3 runs to 15 residues. With 6 bases clipped from V and 6 bases from J, the junction kept 7 bases outside the gene matches. In nucleotides, the CDR3 is TGTGCCAGCAGACAGACTAGCGGGGGATTCGATACGCAGTATTTT. Protein sequence: CASRQTSGGFDTQYF.

The chain has TRBV10-3 and TRBJ1-1; 7 bases agree with TRBD1. Germline lookup yields CDR1 ENHRY and CDR2 SYGVKD. V lost 0 bases to trimming and J lost 0 bases; unmatched junction nucleotides: 1. The CDR3 is 15 residues long. CDR3 nucleotide sequence: TGTGCCATCAGTGAGTCGGGACAGATGAACACTGAAGCTTTCTTT. Its translation: CAISESGQMNTEAFF.

The CDR3 DNA follows: TGTGCCAGCAGTTCCGGACAGGGTGGATGGTATGAGCAGTTCTTC. It yields the protein CASSSGQGGWYEQFF. The chain recombines TRBV2 with TRBJ2-1, with 8 positions matching TRBD1. CDR3 length: 15 amino acids. CDR1 and CDR2 (germline): SNHLY, FYNNEI. The V segment lost 5 bases and the J segment 8 bases; nucleotides outside the gene matches: 11.

In this sample, this clone turned up a few times. The CDR3 bases are TGTGCCAGCAAGCCCGACAGGGTTATTGAAAAACTGTTTTTT. Translating it yields CASKPDRVIEKLFF. This chain links TRBV6-5 with TRBJ1-4, with 7 bases lining up with TRBD1. There are 14 residues in the CDR3. The V gene end was trimmed by 7 bases and the J gene end by 7 bases; junction bases not matched to a gene: 9. The germline CDR1 and CDR2 sequences are MNHEY and SVGAGI.